This entry features one T cell receptor beta chain sequence. Its antigen is unidentified. The data were obtained in a study of T-cell reconstitution after alpha-beta-depleted transplantation in children. During its preparation, the TCRbeta library received unique molecular identifiers. Each CDR3 protein is one row after TCRdb ran MiXCR on the PCR reads. Of 200,000 to 300,000 distinct CDR3 sequences listed, 6.5% to 9% are singletons. Germline loops: CDR1 SGHNT, CDR2 YYREEE (reference sequence). Trimming removed 0 bases from V and 1 base from J, with 5 bases in between. The CDR3 is 14 residues long. Whole-study findings and limits: There were reportedly several hundred expanded graft clones from which alpha-beta T cells came about two months after transplant. T cells produced anew were the main source of T-cell counts and diversity one year after transplant.

This sequence was found in a male patient younger than 18 who had a stem cell transplant for acute lymphoblastic leukemia, so the T cells may come from the graft donor. The sequencing used PBMCs, mostly from graft donor cells, collected 180 days after TCRalphabeta/CD19-depleted stem cell transplant. The rearrangement joins TRBV5-4 to TRBJ1-5, with no clear D. This CDR3 reads CASSLAHSNQPQHF. For the CDR3, the DNA is TGTGCCAGCAGCTTGGCCCACAGCAATCAGCCCCAGCATTTT.